The clone carrying this T cell receptor beta chain has a handful of counts. This specimen belongs to a study of OX40 agonist ivuxolimab in advanced cancers. This CDR3 is 13 amino acids long. CDR1 is SGHVS, CDR2 FQNEAQ, per germline. The V end was cut by 11 bases, the J end by 6 bases, with 18 bases between. Only in-frame clones appear in the TCRdb table, and some are missing; sequencing was by immunoSEQ multiplex PCR. This table has about 44,000 clones, 80% appearing once. The sample was CD4+ or CD8+ T cells sorted from blood, taken in a trial of the OX40 agonist ivuxolimab. This sequence originates from an adult with an advanced solid tumor such as melanoma, head and neck, liver or kidney cancer. The V gene is TRBV7-8, the J gene TRBJ2-3, with D maybe TRBD2 (7 bases). The CDR3 DNA sequence: TGTGCCTGCCGGGGGCGGGAGATTGATACGCAGTATTTT. It yields the protein CACRGREIDTQYF. Drawing the rest from reference TRBV7-8 and TRBJ2-3, the complete variable domain is GAGVSQSPRYKVAKRGQDVALRCDPISGHVSLFWYQQALGQGPEFLTYFQNEAQLDKSGLPSDRFFAERPEGSVSTLKIQRTQQEDSAVYLCACRGREIDTQYFGPGTRLTVL.